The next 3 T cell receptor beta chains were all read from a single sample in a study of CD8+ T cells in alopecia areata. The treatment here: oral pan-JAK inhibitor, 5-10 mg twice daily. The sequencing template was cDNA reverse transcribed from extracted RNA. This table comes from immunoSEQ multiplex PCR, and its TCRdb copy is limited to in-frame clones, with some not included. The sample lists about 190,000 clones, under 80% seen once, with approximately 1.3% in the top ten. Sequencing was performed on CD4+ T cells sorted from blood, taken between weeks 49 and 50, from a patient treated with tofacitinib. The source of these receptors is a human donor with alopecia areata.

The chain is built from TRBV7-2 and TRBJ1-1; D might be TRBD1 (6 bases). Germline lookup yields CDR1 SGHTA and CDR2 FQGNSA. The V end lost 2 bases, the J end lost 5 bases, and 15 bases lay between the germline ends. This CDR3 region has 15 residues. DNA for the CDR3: TGTGCCAGCAGCTTAATGTCAGGGGTAAATACTGAAGCTTTCTTT. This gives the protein CASSLMSGVNTEAFF.

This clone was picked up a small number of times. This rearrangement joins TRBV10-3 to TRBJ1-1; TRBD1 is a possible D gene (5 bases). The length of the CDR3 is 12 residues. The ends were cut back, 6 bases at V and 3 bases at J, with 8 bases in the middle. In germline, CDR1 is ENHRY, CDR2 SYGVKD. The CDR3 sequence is CAISPTDTEAFF. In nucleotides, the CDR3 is TGTGCCATCAGCCCGACAGACACTGAAGCTTTCTTT.

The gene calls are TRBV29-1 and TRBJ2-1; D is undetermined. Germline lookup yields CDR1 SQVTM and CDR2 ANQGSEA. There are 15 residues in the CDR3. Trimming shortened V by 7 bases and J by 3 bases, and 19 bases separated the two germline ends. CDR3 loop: CSALTAPPFYNEQFF. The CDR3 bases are TGCAGCGCCCTGACCGCCCCCCCCTTCTACAATGAGCAGTTCTTC.